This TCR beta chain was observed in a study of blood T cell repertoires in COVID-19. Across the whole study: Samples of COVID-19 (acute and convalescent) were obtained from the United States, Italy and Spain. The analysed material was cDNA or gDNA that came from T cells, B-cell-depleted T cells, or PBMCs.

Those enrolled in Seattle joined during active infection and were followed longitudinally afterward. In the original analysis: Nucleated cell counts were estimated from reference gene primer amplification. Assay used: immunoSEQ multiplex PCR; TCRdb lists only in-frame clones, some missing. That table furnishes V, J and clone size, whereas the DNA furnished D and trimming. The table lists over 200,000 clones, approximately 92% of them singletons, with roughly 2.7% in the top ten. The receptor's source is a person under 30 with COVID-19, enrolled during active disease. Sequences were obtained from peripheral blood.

The CDR3 region is CASRTRGNSQETQYF. CDR3 nucleotides: TGTGCCAGCAGGACAAGGGGGAACAGTCAAGAGACCCAGTACTTC. The J gene is TRBJ2-5, the V gene TRBV27, with D perhaps matching TRBD1 (6 bases). Looked up from germline, CDR1 is MNHEY and CDR2 is SMNVEV (reference sequence). The CDR3 has 15 amino acids. V lost 6 bases and J lost 2, with 16 bases in between.